The clone carrying this T cell receptor (beta chain) was seen a handful of times. As yet, its antigen is unknown. This specimen belongs to a study of beta chain features in type 1 diabetes. This CDR3 has 13 residues. Germline CDR1 SGHNT, CDR2 YYREEE (reference sequence). Trimming removed 0 bases from V and 8 bases from J, with 11 bases in between. The authors reverse transcribed all of the isolated RNA, so sequencing captured expressed TCRB transcripts. Only in-frame clones appear in the TCRdb table, and some are missing; sequencing was by immunoSEQ multiplex PCR. The sample lists 300,000 to 400,000 clones; about 14% were seen once. Study-level results: Within the patient group, naive, central memory and Treg TCRB repertoires appeared more similar to each other than within healthy donors. Among all four CD4+ subsets, Type 1 diabetes patients had TCRB CDR3s that were moderately but significantly shorter. Whether HLA type influences TCRB rearrangement remained unresolved here. VDJ junctions from type 1 diabetes patients carried fewer insertions and larger deletions.

V and J are TRBV5-4 and TRBJ1-1; tentative D call: TRBD1 (5 bases). This TCR was sampled from a woman aged 18-29 years with type 1 diabetes. The sample was naive CD4+ T cells from blood. CDR3 in DNA: TGTGCCAGCAGCTTGGGCAGCGGGACCGAAGCTTTCTTT. It translates to CASSLGSGTEAFF. Together with reference TRBV5-4 and TRBJ1-1, the CDR3 gives the full variable domain: ETGVTQSPTHLIKTRGQQVTLRCSSQSGHNTVSWYQQALGQGPQFIFQYYREEENGRGNFPPRFSGLQFPNYSSELNVNALELDDSALYLCASSLGSGTEAFFGQGTRLTVV.